The next 29 T cell receptor beta chains were all read from a single sample in a study of blood T cell repertoires in COVID-19. Method: immunoSEQ multiplex PCR; TCRdb's copy keeps in-frame clones and lacks some. Altogether approximately 250,000 clones are present, less than 90% being singletons, with the ten largest covering almost 2%. Sequenced input: peripheral blood. These receptors originate from a man aged 30 to 39 with active or convalescent COVID-19.

The chain recombines TRBV19 with TRBJ1-1; 7 bases agree with TRBD1. CDR3 length equals 15 residues. V was clipped by 1 base and J by 1 base; unmatched bases: 3. The germline gives CDR1 LNHDA, CDR2 SQIVND (reference sequence). CDR3 loop: CASSIAGTANTEAFF. The CDR3 DNA sequence: TGTGCCAGTAGTATAGCTGGGACAGCGAACACTGAAGCTTTCTTT.

V usage is TRBV3-1 (or the pseudogene TRBV3-2) and J usage is TRBJ2-3; 12 positions match TRBD2. The J segment lost 4 bases and the V segment lost 4 bases, leaving 6 bases of the junction unmatched. The germline gives CDR1 LGHDT, CDR2 YNNKEL (reference sequence). CDR3 size: 16 residues. The CDR3: CASSLRLAGASDTQYF. DNA of the CDR3: TGTGCCAGCAGCCTCCGACTAGCGGGGGCATCAGATACGCAGTATTTT.

V is TRBV18 and J is TRBJ1-1; D possibly corresponds to TRBD1 (5 bases). Between the trimmed V and J ends, which lost 3 bases and 5 bases, there was a span of 10 bases. The CDR3 has 13 residues. Germline assignment: CDR1 KGHSH and CDR2 LQKENI. The CDR3 nucleotides read TGTGCCAGCTCACCTACAGGTGGGACTGAAGCTTTCTTT. Translation: CASSPTGGTEAFF.

This chain connects TRBV15 to TRBJ2-2; D is undetermined. This CDR3 region has 15 residues. V was shortened by 7 bases and J by 4 bases, with 16 bases between the two germline ends. Germline V lookup: CDR1 LNHNV, CDR2 YYDKDF (reference sequence). CDR3 amino acids: CATTPKPFTTGELFF. The CDR3 nucleotides are TGTGCCACCACCCCCAAGCCTTTTACCACCGGGGAGCTGTTTTTT.

This chain connects TRBV25-1 to TRBJ2-3; D call uncertain. Germline loops: CDR1 MGHDK, CDR2 SYGVNS. The V gene lost 5 bases and the J gene lost 5 bases, with 17 bases spanning the gap. The CDR3 spans 15 residues. The CDR3 is CASSQTKNAGDTQYF. CDR3 sequence (DNA): TGTGCCAGCAGTCAAACGAAGAACGCCGGAGATACGCAGTATTTT.

CDR3 protein: CASSQGGGTVNTGELFF. CDR3 DNA sequence: TGCGCCAGCAGCCAAGGAGGGGGGACAGTGAACACCGGGGAGCTGTTTTTT. The gene calls are TRBV4-1 and TRBJ2-2; possible D gene TRBD1, 7 bases. V lost 1 base and J 1 base, leaving 13 bases between the germline ends. This CDR3 has 17 amino acids. Germline CDR1 MGHRA, CDR2 YSYEKL.

This chain uses TRBV5-1 with TRBJ2-5; TRBD2 matches at 10 bases. CDR1 and CDR2 (germline): SGHRS, YFSETQ. V was clipped by 4 bases and J by 1 base; unmatched bases: 7. The CDR3 extends over 16 amino acids. Written as DNA, the CDR3 is TGCGCCAGCAGCCTGTGGACTAGCGGATTCCAAGAGACCCAGTACTTC. This sequence encodes CASSLWTSGFQETQYF.

The V call is TRBV6-2 or TRBV6-3, the J call TRBJ1-2; D unclear. Trimming stripped 2 bases from V and 6 bases from J, with 13 bases between. The length of the CDR3 is 14 residues. In germline, CDR1 is MNHEY, CDR2 SVGEGT. The DNA for the CDR3 is TGTGCCAGCAGTTACCGTGGTAGCTTGGATGGCTACACCTTC. This gives the protein CASSYRGSLDGYTF.

This chain joins TRBV7-9 and TRBJ1-5; 7 bases are a match to TRBD1. After removal of 5 bases from V and 7 bases from J, the junction contained 14 bases not matched to a gene. This CDR3 is 16 amino acids long. In germline, CDR1 is SEHNR, CDR2 FQNEAQ (reference sequence). The DNA for the CDR3 is TGTGCCAGCAGCCTCAGTATAGGGGGCATATGGCAGCCCCAGCATTTT. It is translated as CASSLSIGGIWQPQHF. Complete variable domain (other parts from reference TRBV7-9 and TRBJ1-5): DTGVSQNPRHKITKRGQNVTFRCDPISEHNRLYWYRQTLGQGPEFLTYFQNEAQLEKSRLLSDRFSAERPKGSFSTLEIQRTEQGDSAMYLCASSLSIGGIWQPQHFGDGTRLSIL.

V and J are TRBV5-8 and TRBJ2-6; tentative D call: TRBD1 (5 bases). The V gene's germline CDR1 is SGHTS and CDR2 YDEGEE. The CDR3 is 15 residues long. V was cut by 4 bases and J by 4 bases, with 12 bases left in between. This CDR3 reads CASSQGVYGANVLTF. Here the CDR3 DNA reads TGTGCCAGCAGCCAAGGGGTGTACGGGGCCAACGTCCTGACTTTC.

The chain has TRBV4-1 and TRBJ1-2; D is uncertain. The germline V and J ends were trimmed by 1 base and 6 bases, with 15 bases remaining between them. This CDR3 region has 15 residues. Germline V gene data show CDR1 as MGHRA and CDR2 as YSYEKL. The CDR3 DNA reads as TGCGCCAGCAGCCAAGTGGAACCAAGGAGAGATGGCTACACCTTC. Protein product: CASSQVEPRRDGYTF.

This clone was observed once. The rearrangement joins TRBV7-9 to TRBJ2-5; 8 bases map to TRBD1. CDR3 length equals 14 residues. After removal of 5 bases from V and 1 base from J, the junction contained 3 bases not matched to a gene. CDR1 SEHNR and CDR2 FQNEAQ come from the germline V gene (reference sequence). The CDR3 sequence is CASSAGQVQETQYF. The CDR3 coding sequence is TGTGCCAGCAGCGCGGGACAGGTCCAAGAGACCCAGTACTTC.

The genes are TRBV11-3 and TRBJ1-1, with 7 bases lining up with TRBD1. The CDR3 runs 16 residues. Germline loops: CDR1 SGHNT, CDR2 YENEEA. J was trimmed by 6 bases and V by 7 bases; bases with no gene match: 17. The CDR3 region is CASTTPRERGQPEAFF. CDR3 DNA sequence: TGTGCCAGCACCACTCCCCGAGAGAGGGGGCAACCTGAAGCTTTCTTT.

This rearrangement joins TRBV5-6 to TRBJ2-7, with TRBD1 matching 7 bases. The CDR3 length is 14 residues. Germline values: CDR1 SGHDT, CDR2 YYEEEE. V shed 2 bases, J shed 4 bases, and the junction held 6 bases outside the gene matches. In nucleotides, the CDR3 is TGTGCCAGCAGCTTTCGGGGCAGGGGGTACGAGCAGTACTTC. As protein: CASSFRGRGYEQYF.

The chain employs TRBV24-1 and TRBJ2-1; 11 nucleotides agree with TRBD1. V was clipped by 5 bases and J by 10 bases; unmatched bases: 3. This CDR3 is 13 amino acids long. Germline assignment: CDR1 KGHDR and CDR2 SFDVKD. CDR3: CATSGTGGKEQFF. For the CDR3, the DNA is TGTGCCACCAGTGGGACAGGGGGCAAGGAGCAGTTCTTC.

The genes are TRBV6-2 or TRBV6-3 and TRBJ2-2; 8 bases align to TRBD2. This CDR3 has 20 amino acids. Per the germline V gene, CDR1 is MNHEY and CDR2 is SVGEGT. The ends lost 4 bases at V and 0 bases at J; junction bases unmatched: 16. The CDR3 protein is CASSSHGRAGASANTGELFF. The CDR3 nucleotides are TGTGCCAGCAGTTCGCACGGTCGAGCGGGGGCCTCCGCGAACACCGGGGAGCTGTTTTTT.

In the case of this clone: Other DNA sequences in the sample encode the same CDR3. V usage is TRBV29-1 and J usage is TRBJ2-7; maybe TRBD2 (5 bases). V shed 3 bases and J shed 1 base, with 10 bases lying between them. Germline loops: CDR1 SQVTM, CDR2 ANQGSEA. The CDR3 totals 13 residues. The CDR3 DNA follows: TGCAGCGTTGAGGTGACGGGATCCTACGAGCAGTACTTC. It is translated as CSVEVTGSYEQYF.

This rearrangement joins TRBV7-6 to TRBJ1-4, with D unresolved. The V gene lost 5 bases and the J gene lost 1 base, with 14 bases spanning the gap. The CDR3 has 16 amino acids. CDR1 is SGHVS and CDR2 is FNYEAQ in the germline V gene. The DNA of the CDR3 is TGTGCCAGCAGCCCATTTGTCGGCGGAACTAATGAAAAACTGTTTTTT. Protein sequence: CASSPFVGGTNEKLFF.

This sequence joins TRBV30 and TRBJ1-6; D is undetermined. V was shortened by 1 base and J by 7 bases, with 20 bases between the two germline ends. The CDR3 has 17 amino acids. Germline CDR1 reads GTSNPN; CDR2 reads SVGIG (reference sequence). The CDR3 sequence is CAWSGVRTVRGNSPLHF. The CDR3 bases are TGTGCCTGGAGTGGTGTACGCACGGTGAGAGGGAATTCACCCCTCCACTTT.

The chain uses TRBV10-3 and TRBJ1-2; weak D call: TRBD1 (6 bases). V was shortened by 10 bases and J by 2 bases, with 17 bases between the two germline ends. The CDR3 length is 14 residues. Germline V lookup: CDR1 ENHRY, CDR2 SYGVKD. The CDR3 nucleotides are TGTGCCACGTCCGGGACATCGTTAAACTATGGCTACACCTTC. Translating it yields CATSGTSLNYGYTF.

The chain is built from TRBV2 and TRBJ1-6, with 7 bases that match TRBD1. Germline V CDR1 and CDR2: SNHLY, FYNNEI. The CDR3 contains 14 residues. V gave up 7 bases and J gave up 5 bases; unmatched junction bases: 5. The CDR3 protein is CASTPDRNNSPLHF. The DNA of the CDR3 is TGTGCCAGCACCCCGGACAGGAATAATTCACCCCTCCACTTT.

The chain uses TRBV7-9 and TRBJ2-3; 8 bases line up with TRBD1. Trimming cost V 1 base and J 6 bases; bases outside gene matches: 6. There are 15 residues in the CDR3. CDR1 and CDR2 (germline): SEHNR, FQNEAQ (reference sequence). CDR3 bases: TGTGCCAGCAGCTTAGGGCAGGGGGCTTGGGATACGCAGTATTTT. As protein: CASSLGQGAWDTQYF.

In this sample, this clone turned up a few times. This chain uses TRBV12-3 or TRBV12-4 with TRBJ1-2; 7 nucleotides line up with TRBD1. Trimming cost V 2 bases and J 8 bases; bases outside gene matches: 5. The CDR3 contains 13 residues. DNA for the CDR3: TGTGCCAGCAGTTTAAGGGACAGCGACGGCTACACCTTC. Translation gives CASSLRDSDGYTF.

The chain combines TRBV11-2 with TRBJ2-7; D gene unclear. Germline CDR1 SGHAT, CDR2 FQNNGV. The V end lost 6 bases, the J end lost 2 bases, and 14 bases lay between the germline ends. The CDR3 is made up of 14 amino acids. The CDR3 reads CASRPLKSTYEQYF. CDR3 DNA sequence: TGTGCCAGCAGGCCCCTAAAATCAACCTACGAGCAGTACTTC.

The V gene is TRBV10-2, the J gene TRBJ2-5; D call uncertain. Germline assignment: CDR1 WSHSY and CDR2 SAAADI. This CDR3 spans 12 amino acids. Trimming shortened V by 2 bases and J by 5 bases, and 6 bases separated the two germline ends. In nucleotides, the CDR3 is TGCGCCAGCAGTGAGCCCATGGAGACCCAGTACTTC. Translating gives CASSEPMETQYF.

The V gene is TRBV11-2, the J gene TRBJ2-5; 8 bases align to TRBD1. The CDR3 loop spans 15 amino acids. Trimming removed 5 bases from V and 1 base from J; junction bases left unmatched: 6. The germline CDR1 and CDR2 sequences are SGHAT and FQNNGV. For the CDR3, the DNA is TGTGCCAGCAGCCGCCCTGGGACAGGCCAAGAGACCCAGTACTTC. Translating gives CASSRPGTGQETQYF.

The chain's CDR3 is CASSLAFVGELFF. The DNA of the CDR3 is TGCGCCAGCAGCTTGGCTTTCGTCGGGGAGCTGTTTTTT. This sequence joins TRBV5-1 and TRBJ2-2; D is ambiguous. Germline CDR1 is SGHRS and CDR2 is YFSETQ. The CDR3 loop spans 13 amino acids. V lost 0 bases, J lost 7 bases, and 7 bases lay in between. Looking up the rest from reference TRBV5-1 and TRBJ2-2 gives the full variable domain: KAGVTQTPRYLIKTRGQQVTLSCSPISGHRSVSWYQQTPGQGLQFLFEYFSETQRNKGNFPGRFSGRQFSNSRSEMNVSTLELGDSALYLCASSLAFVGELFFGEGSRLTVL.

This chain joins TRBV9 and TRBJ2-2; D may be TRBD1 (5 bases). Germline values: CDR1 SGDLS, CDR2 YYNGEE. The CDR3 sequence is 16 residues long. The germline V and J ends were trimmed by 0 bases and 4 bases, with 13 bases remaining between them. CDR3 residues: CASSVAGNQGTGELFF. In nucleotides, the CDR3 is TGTGCCAGCAGCGTAGCAGGCAACCAGGGCACCGGGGAGCTGTTTTTT.

CDR3 nucleotide sequence: TGTGCCAGCAGCTTGATGGTAGCGGGGGGGCACGAGCAGTTCTTC. It specifies CASSLMVAGGHEQFF. The genes are TRBV7-2 and TRBJ2-1; the match to TRBD2 covers 11 bases. Germline assignment: CDR1 SGHTA and CDR2 FQGNSA. The J segment lost 10 bases and the V segment lost 3 bases, leaving 8 bases of the junction unmatched. The CDR3 spans 15 residues.